This entry is about one T cell receptor (beta chain). Its antigen remains unidentified. This sample was taken from a study of long-term antiretroviral therapy in people with HIV. The CDR3 is 17 residues long. Losses at the gene ends were 0 bases for V and 5 bases for J; bases not matched to a gene: 11. Germline loops: CDR1 SGDLS, CDR2 YYNGEE. Notes on the study in general: All time points showed a repertoire dominated by clones expanded before ART. An increase in diversity followed ART, yet levels stayed below transplant donor controls.

Survey level was the resolution at which the v3.0 immunoSEQ assay ran. Per-sample TRB depth target: about 40,000-50,000 T-cell genomes. Sequenced by immunoSEQ multiplex PCR; TCRdb stores in-frame clones only, minus some. The sample comprises about 33,000 clones, about three quarters of which are singletons, and around 7.5% rests with the top ten. This TCR derives from a woman between 50 and 59 years old with HIV. The sample was unsorted PBMCs, taken 2 years after starting antiretroviral therapy. The rearrangement joins TRBV9 to TRBJ2-5; TRBD1 matches at 9 bases. The CDR3 protein is CASSVALGTGFGETQYF. CDR3 sequence (DNA): TGTGCCAGCAGCGTAGCCCTCGGGACAGGGTTCGGCGAGACCCAGTACTTC.